This T cell receptor beta chain was sequenced during a study of T cell repertoires in cytomegalovirus infection (dated by TCRdb to the late 2010s). Broadly, across the study: Donor HLA type was relevant to the analysis, because carriage of CMV infection together with the matching HLA type was indicated by public TCR beta signatures.

The paper's findings and limits, for the study overall: In the ex vivo response, HLA-C-restricted CMV-specific TCR beta clonotypes were dominant, and in two of eight donors the single most frequent clonotype came from this HLA-C-restricted group. In both this cohort and an independent 352-donor cohort, the cumulative frequency of public TCR beta family members distinguished carriers of CMV infection plus the relevant HLA type.

Data came from an Illumina HiSeq 1500. Using fastp trimming at Q25 and MiXCR clonotype assembly, TCRdb reanalyzed the public sequencing data and kept in-frame beta chains. Entries are consolidated by CDR3 protein sequence, retaining the most common genes and DNA. Within this sample are some 300,000 distinct CDR3 sequences, with around 9.1% of them counted one time only. The leading ten clones occupy around 2.4% of the sample. This clonotype was counted at least ten times. Its antigen is still unknown. No per-base quality is available; no much larger clone lies one base away. Sequences MNHEY (CDR1) and SVGAGI (CDR2) are obtained from the germline V gene. The CDR3 goes from the cysteine to the phenylalanine over 14 residues. The entry retains the CDR3 DNA only, 42 bases that are in frame from base 1. The V end gives up 6 bases and the J end 2 bases, leaving 4 bases in the junction not matched to a gene.

The sequence came from a human donor in good health (CMV status not recorded). Some clones in this sample may be carry-over from other donors' samples. The sample was PBMCs. The chain is made from TRBV6-5 and TRBJ2-1; TRBD1 fits 7 bases in the junction. Here is the DNA: TGTGCCAGCAGATCGACAGGGCCCTACAATGAGCAGTTCTTC. Translated, this gives CASRSTGPYNEQFF.